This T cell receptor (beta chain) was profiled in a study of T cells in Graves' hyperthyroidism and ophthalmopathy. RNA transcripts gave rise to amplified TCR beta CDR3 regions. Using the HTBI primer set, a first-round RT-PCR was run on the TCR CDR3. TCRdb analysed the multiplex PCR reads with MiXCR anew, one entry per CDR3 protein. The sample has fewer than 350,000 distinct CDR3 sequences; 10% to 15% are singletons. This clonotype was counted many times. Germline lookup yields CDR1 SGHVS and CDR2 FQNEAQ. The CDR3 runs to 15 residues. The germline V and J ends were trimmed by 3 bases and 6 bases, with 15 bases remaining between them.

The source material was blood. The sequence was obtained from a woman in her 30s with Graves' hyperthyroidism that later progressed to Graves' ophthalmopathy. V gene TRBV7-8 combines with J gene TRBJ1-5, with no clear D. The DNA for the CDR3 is TGTGCCAGCAGCTTCGGCAAGAAGGATGGTCAGCCCCAGCATTTT. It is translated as CASSFGKKDGQPQHF.